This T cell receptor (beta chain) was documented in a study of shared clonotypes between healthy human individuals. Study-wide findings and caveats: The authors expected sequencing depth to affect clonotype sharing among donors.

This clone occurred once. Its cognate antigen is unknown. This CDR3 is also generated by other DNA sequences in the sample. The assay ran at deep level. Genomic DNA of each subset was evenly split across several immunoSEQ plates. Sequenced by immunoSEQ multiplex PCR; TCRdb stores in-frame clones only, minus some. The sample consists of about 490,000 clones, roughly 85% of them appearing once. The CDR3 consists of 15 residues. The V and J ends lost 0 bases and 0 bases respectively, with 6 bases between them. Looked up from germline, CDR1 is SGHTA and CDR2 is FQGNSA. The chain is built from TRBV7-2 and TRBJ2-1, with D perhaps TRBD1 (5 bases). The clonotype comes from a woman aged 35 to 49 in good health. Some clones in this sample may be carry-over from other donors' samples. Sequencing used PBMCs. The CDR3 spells CASSLAQGSYNEQFF. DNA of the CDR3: TGTGCCAGCAGCTTAGCCCAGGGCTCCTACAATGAGCAGTTCTTC.